There are a few counts of the clone carrying this T cell receptor (beta chain). Its matching antigen is unknown. Sequenced by immunoSEQ multiplex PCR; TCRdb stores in-frame clones only, minus some. The sample carries 11,000 or so clones, 70% to 90% recorded once. The sample is drawn from a study of blood T cell dynamics during melanoma immunotherapy. Overall study context: Metastatic melanoma patients received first-line pembrolizumab or nivolumab plus ipilimumab. General study points: PBMC repertoires of eventual disease-control patients split at W3 into clonality or diversity gains. It remained unknown if the driving T cell clones were melanoma-specific.

Specified time point: pre-treatment baseline. Disease control meant complete response, partial response or stable disease at 12 weeks. Sequenced here: blood, sampled from a patient treated with checkpoint blockade. This TCR was recovered from a human donor with melanoma.

The CDR3 sequence is CASSLLTETRPLGGGRYEQYF. The CDR3 DNA is TGTGCCAGCAGTCTCCTAACTGAGACAAGGCCCCTTGGGGGTGGTCGGTACGAGCAGTACTTC. The chain links TRBV28 to TRBJ2-7, with D possibly being TRBD1 or TRBD2 (5 bases each). The CDR3 length is 21 residues. V was clipped by 5 bases and J by 4 bases, with 36 bases between them. Germline CDR1 is MDHEN and CDR2 is SYDVKM.